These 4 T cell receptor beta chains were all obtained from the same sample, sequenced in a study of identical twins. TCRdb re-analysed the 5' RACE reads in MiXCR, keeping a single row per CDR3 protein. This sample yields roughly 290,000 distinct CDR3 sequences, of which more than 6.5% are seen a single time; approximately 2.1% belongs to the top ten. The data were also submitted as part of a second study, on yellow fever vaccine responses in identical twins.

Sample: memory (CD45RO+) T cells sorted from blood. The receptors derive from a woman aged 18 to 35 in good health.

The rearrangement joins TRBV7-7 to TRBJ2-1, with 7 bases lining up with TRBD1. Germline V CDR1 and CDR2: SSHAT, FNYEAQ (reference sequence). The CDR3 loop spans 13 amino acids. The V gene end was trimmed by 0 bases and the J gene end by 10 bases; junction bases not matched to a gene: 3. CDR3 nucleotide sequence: TGTGCCAGCAGCTTAGCCGGGACAGAAGAGCAGTTCTTC. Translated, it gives CASSLAGTEEQFF. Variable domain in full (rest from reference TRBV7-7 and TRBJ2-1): GAGVSQSPRYKVTKRGQDVTLRCDPISSHATLYWYQQALGQGPEFLTYFNYEAQPDKSGLPSDRFSAERPEGSISTLTIQRTEQRDSAMYRCASSLAGTEEQFFGPGTRLTVL.

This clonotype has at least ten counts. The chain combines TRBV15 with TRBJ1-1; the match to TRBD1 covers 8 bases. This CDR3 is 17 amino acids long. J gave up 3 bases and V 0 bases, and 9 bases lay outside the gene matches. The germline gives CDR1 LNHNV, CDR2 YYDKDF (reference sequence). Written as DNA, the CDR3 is TGTGCCACCAGCAGAGACCAAAGACAGGGGTGGGACACTGAAGCTTTCTTT. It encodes CATSRDQRQGWDTEAFF.

Here the CDR3 reads CASSFGQVVSGANVLTF. In nucleotides, the CDR3 is TGTGCCAGCAGCTTTGGACAGGTCGTCTCTGGGGCCAACGTCCTGACTTTC. The chain recombines TRBV11-2 with TRBJ2-6; 7 bases map to TRBD1. Germline CDR1 reads SGHAT; CDR2 reads FQNNGV. The CDR3 covers 17 residues. Unmatched junction bases numbered 5, after V lost 3 bases and J lost 0 bases. The whole variable domain, remainder taken from reference TRBV11-2 and TRBJ2-6, is EAGVAQSPRYKIIEKRQSVAFWCNPISGHATLYWYQQILGQGPKLLIQFQNNGVVDDSQLPKDRFSAERLKGVDSTLKIQPAKLEDSAVYLCASSFGQVVSGANVLTFGAGSRLTVL.

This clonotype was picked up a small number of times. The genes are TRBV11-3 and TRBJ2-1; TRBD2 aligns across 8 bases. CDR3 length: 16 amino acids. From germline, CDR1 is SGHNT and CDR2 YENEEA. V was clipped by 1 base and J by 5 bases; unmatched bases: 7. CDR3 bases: TGTGCCAGCAGCTTAGGGCGGGGGGCCCCTAACAATGAGCAGTTCTTC. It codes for CASSLGRGAPNNEQFF. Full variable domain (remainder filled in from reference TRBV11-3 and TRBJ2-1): EAGVVQSPRYKIIEKKQPVAFWCNPISGHNTLYWYLQNLGQGPELLIRYENEEAVDDSQLPKDRFSAERLKGVDSTLKIQPAELGDSAVYLCASSLGRGAPNNEQFFGPGTRLTVL.